The 2 T cell receptor beta chains presented below share a single source sample, sequenced in a study of blood T cell repertoires in COVID-19. Profiling relied on immunoSEQ multiplex PCR, and the TCRdb table lists in-frame clones only, not all of them. The data show 250,000 to 300,000 clones, with 88% seen just once and roughly 10% held by the top ten. Sequenced sample: peripheral blood. These receptors all stem from a woman between 70 and 85 years old with COVID-19, enrolled during active disease.

This sequence joins TRBV28 and TRBJ1-2; no firm D call. The CDR3 spans 14 residues. Germline CDR1 is MDHEN and CDR2 is SYDVKM. The V end lost 5 bases, the J end lost 2 bases, and 12 bases lay between the germline ends. DNA of the CDR3: TGTGCCAGCAGTATCTTGGGCGCGAACTATGGCTACACCTTC. Amino acid sequence: CASSILGANYGYTF.

The V and J genes are TRBV28 and TRBJ1-5; 7 bases are a match to TRBD1. CDR1 and CDR2 (germline): MDHEN, SYDVKM. The CDR3 is made up of 14 amino acids. After removal of 6 bases from V and 4 bases from J, the junction contained 6 bases not matched to a gene. CDR3 in DNA: TGTGCCAGCAGAAAGACAGGGCCAAATCAGCCCCAGCATTTT. It codes for CASRKTGPNQPQHF.